The 20 T cell receptor beta chains below come from one sample, sequenced in a study of cytomegalovirus exposure and HLA in healthy donors. Primers included in the PCR were 60 Vbeta and 13 Jbeta primers. Clones were sequenced by immunoSEQ multiplex PCR, and TCRdb holds only the in-frame ones, with some missing. The sample includes around 100,000 clones, around a tenth of them seen just once. Sequencing was carried out using PBMCs. Every receptor here comes from a man aged 40-55 years in good health and CMV-seropositive.

The chain uses TRBV5-4 and TRBJ2-1, with 12 bases fitting TRBD2. Trimming took 6 bases from V and 9 from J; bases not matched to a gene: 19. The CDR3 has 18 residues. The germline CDR1 and CDR2 sequences are SGHNT and YYREEE (reference sequence). The CDR3: CASTPRRASGRALAEQFF. The CDR3 DNA sequence: TGTGCCAGCACCCCTCGTAGGGCTAGCGGGAGGGCCCTCGCTGAGCAGTTCTTC.

V is TRBV11-3 and J is TRBJ2-5; 12 bases line up with TRBD2. CDR3 length equals 13 residues. Germline values: CDR1 SGHNT, CDR2 YENEEA. The V and J ends lost 5 bases and 11 bases, in that order; junction bases with no gene match: 6. The CDR3 protein is CASSPGTSGLQYF. DNA of the CDR3: TGTGCCAGCAGCCCCGGGACTAGCGGGCTACAGTACTTC.

The chain combines TRBV5-1 with TRBJ2-7; 9 positions agree with TRBD2. Germline V CDR1 and CDR2: SGHRS, YFSETQ. This CDR3 has 15 residues. V shed 0 bases and J 3 bases; nucleotides not matched to a gene: 4. The CDR3 spells CASSLGSSGNYEQYF. The CDR3 DNA reads as TGCGCCAGCAGCTTGGGGTCTAGCGGGAACTACGAGCAGTACTTC.

This clone was observed a few times. The chain carries TRBV7-3 and TRBJ2-1; the D gene is possibly TRBD1 (6 bases). CDR3 length: 14 residues. V lost 2 bases and J 6 bases, leaving 11 bases between the germline ends. Per germline, CDR1 SGHTA and CDR2 FQGTGA. CDR3 in amino acids: CASSLGTSSNEQFF. DNA for the CDR3: TGTGCCAGCAGCTTAGGGACATCGAGCAATGAGCAGTTCTTC.

This clone showed up just a few times. This sequence joins TRBV9 and TRBJ2-1, with TRBD2 identical over 7 bases. Looked up from germline, CDR1 is SGDLS and CDR2 is YYNGEE. V was clipped by 4 bases and J by 4 bases; unmatched bases: 8. This CDR3 has 15 amino acids. The CDR3 loop is CASSPRLASYNEQFF. For the CDR3, the DNA is TGTGCCAGCAGCCCGCGACTAGCCTCTTACAATGAGCAGTTCTTC. The whole variable domain, remainder taken from reference TRBV9 and TRBJ2-1, is DSGVTQTPKHLITATGQRVTLRCSPRSGDLSVYWYQQSLDQGLQFLIQYYNGEERAKGNILERFSAQQFPDLHSELNLSSLELGDSALYFCASSPRLASYNEQFFGPGTRLTVL.

This clone was seen more than once but under ten times. V usage is TRBV4-1 and J usage is TRBJ2-2, with D perhaps TRBD2 (6 bases). V lost 2 bases to trimming and J lost 4 bases, with 11 bases between them. CDR1 and CDR2 from the germline V gene are MGHRA and YSYEKL. This CDR3 contains 15 residues. For the CDR3, the DNA is TGCGCCAGCAGCCAAACCGGGAGTCCCACCGGGGAGCTGTTTTTT. As protein: CASSQTGSPTGELFF.

This clone was seen only a few times. V gene TRBV5-6 combines with J gene TRBJ2-2; 10 nucleotides agree with TRBD2. The CDR3 covers 16 residues. Germline CDR1 reads SGHDT; CDR2 reads YYEEEE. Germline trimming cut 0 bases from V and 6 bases from J; bases unmatched to any gene: 5. CDR3 DNA sequence: TGTGCCAGCAGCTTGGAGCGGGAGGGCCCCCCCGGGGAGCTGTTTTTT. Protein sequence: CASSLEREGPPGELFF.

This chain joins TRBV15 and TRBJ2-2; 7 positions agree with TRBD2. Germline V gene lookup returns CDR1 LNHNV and CDR2 YYDKDF (reference sequence). This CDR3 is built from 16 residues. The V segment lost 5 bases and the J segment 0 bases; nucleotides outside the gene matches: 6. CDR3 bases: TGTGCCACCAGCGCCCGACTAGCACCGAACACCGGGGAGCTGTTTTTT. It yields the protein CATSARLAPNTGELFF.

There are a few counts of this clone. The same CDR3 can be traced to other DNA sequences in this sample. The chain employs TRBV6-1 and TRBJ2-5; 7 bases are shared with TRBD1. Germline V lookup: CDR1 MNHNS, CDR2 SASEGT. The CDR3 covers 11 residues. V lost 5 bases and J lost 8; bases outside the gene matches: 2. The CDR3 DNA reads TGTGCCAGCAGTCAGGGGGAAACCCAGTACTTC. It translates to CASSQGETQYF.

This clone was seen just once. The chain combines TRBV7-9 with TRBJ1-4, with a possible D match to TRBD1 (5 bases). CDR3 length equals 15 residues. The germline V gene has CDR1 SEHNR and CDR2 FQNEAQ (reference sequence). Trimming pared 5 bases from V and 8 bases from J, leaving 18 bases between. Here the CDR3 DNA reads TGTGCCAGCAGCGCGCCGGGGGTTAAAACGGAAAAACTGTTTTTT. This codes for CASSAPGVKTEKLFF.

This clone was picked up a small number of times. The V gene is TRBV6-6, the J gene TRBJ2-7; 8 nucleotides match TRBD2. This CDR3 region has 14 residues. Germline CDR1 reads MNHNY; CDR2 reads SVGAGI (reference sequence). Trimming removed 11 bases from V and 7 bases from J; junction bases left unmatched: 16. Here the CDR3 reads CAGSAGGDKGEQYF. CDR3 DNA: TGTGCCGGATCGGCGGGGGGAGATAAGGGGGAGCAGTACTTC.

V gene TRBV27 combines with J gene TRBJ2-1; 15 nucleotides align to TRBD2. J was trimmed by 7 bases and V by 4 bases; bases with no gene match: 8. This CDR3 has 17 residues. From germline, CDR1 is MNHEY and CDR2 SMNVEV (reference sequence). CDR3 sequence: CASSYSGLAGGWNEQFF. In DNA, the CDR3 is TGTGCCAGCAGTTACTCTGGACTAGCGGGAGGGTGGAATGAGCAGTTCTTC.

Only a few counts were recorded for this clone. The gene calls are TRBV6-1 and TRBJ2-2; 8 bases line up with TRBD1. Per germline, CDR1 MNHNS and CDR2 SASEGT. The CDR3 covers 14 residues. J was trimmed by 5 bases and V by 6 bases; bases with no gene match: 5. The CDR3 is CASSQGAETGELFF. The DNA for the CDR3 is TGTGCCAGCAGCCAGGGGGCGGAAACCGGGGAGCTGTTTTTT.

The V and J genes are TRBV6-5 and TRBJ2-1; D remains ambiguous. This CDR3 has 15 amino acids. Germline loops: CDR1 MNHEY, CDR2 SVGAGI. V lost 0 bases, J lost 1 base, and 7 bases lay in between. DNA for the CDR3: TGTGCCAGCAGTTACTCGGTCGGGTCCTACAATGAGCAGTTCTTC. This sequence encodes CASSYSVGSYNEQFF.

This clone has just a few counts. V gene TRBV27 combines with J gene TRBJ2-7, with TRBD2 identical over 7 bases. CDR1 MNHEY and CDR2 SMNVEV come from the germline V gene (reference sequence). The CDR3 runs 15 residues. V lost 8 bases, J lost 6 bases, and 16 bases stayed unmatched. DNA of the CDR3: TGTGCCAGCGGCACTGGGGGGAGGGTATTCGGCGAGCAGTACTTC. This translates into CASGTGGRVFGEQYF.

The V call is TRBV19, the J call TRBJ2-7, with 9 bases aligning to TRBD1. V lost 5 bases to trimming and J lost 6 bases; unmatched junction nucleotides: 8. Germline CDR1 is LNHDA and CDR2 is SQIVND (reference sequence). The CDR3 spans 14 residues. The CDR3 sequence: CASSAAGTGPEQYF. Here the CDR3 DNA reads TGTGCCAGTAGTGCCGCCGGGACAGGGCCCGAGCAGTACTTC.

The V gene is TRBV7-8, the J gene TRBJ2-1, with 9 bases fitting TRBD1. Germline V gives CDR1 SGHVS, CDR2 FQNEAQ. Germline trimming cut 7 bases from V and 7 bases from J; bases unmatched to any gene: 11. This CDR3 spans 15 amino acids. The CDR3 loop reads CASTTGGGMFNEQFF. The DNA of the CDR3 is TGTGCCAGCACCACAGGGGGCGGGATGTTTAATGAGCAGTTCTTC. Variable domain in full (rest from reference TRBV7-8 and TRBJ2-1): GAGVSQSPRYKVAKRGQDVALRCDPISGHVSLFWYQQALGQGPEFLTYFQNEAQLDKSGLPSDRFFAERPEGSVSTLKIQRTQQEDSAVYLCASTTGGGMFNEQFFGPGTRLTVL.

The chain recombines TRBV7-2 with TRBJ2-1; tentative D call: TRBD2 (5 bases). Germline values: CDR1 SGHTA, CDR2 FQGNSA. This CDR3 is built from 11 residues. V lost 3 bases, J lost 10 bases, and 7 bases lay in between. The CDR3 sequence is CASSLTGEQFF. The CDR3 bases are TGTGCCAGCAGCTTGACGGGGGAGCAGTTCTTC.

This clone was counted between two and nine times. V gene TRBV5-4 combines with J gene TRBJ1-1; a possible D gene is TRBD1 (5 bases). The ends were cut back, 3 bases at V and 3 bases at J, with 15 bases in the middle. Germline CDR1 is SGHNT and CDR2 is YYREEE (reference sequence). The CDR3 sequence is 15 residues long. This CDR3 is CASSSTRVDHTEAFF. The CDR3 DNA sequence: TGTGCCAGCAGCTCGACCAGGGTGGATCACACTGAAGCTTTCTTT.

This chain uses TRBV11-2 with TRBJ2-7, with D perhaps TRBD1 (6 bases). Germline V lookup: CDR1 SGHAT, CDR2 FQNNGV. CDR3 size: 13 residues. V lost 4 bases and J lost 6, with 13 bases in between. The CDR3 reads CASSSGVGSEQYF. The CDR3 bases are TGTGCCAGCAGCTCAGGGGTTGGGTCCGAGCAGTACTTC.